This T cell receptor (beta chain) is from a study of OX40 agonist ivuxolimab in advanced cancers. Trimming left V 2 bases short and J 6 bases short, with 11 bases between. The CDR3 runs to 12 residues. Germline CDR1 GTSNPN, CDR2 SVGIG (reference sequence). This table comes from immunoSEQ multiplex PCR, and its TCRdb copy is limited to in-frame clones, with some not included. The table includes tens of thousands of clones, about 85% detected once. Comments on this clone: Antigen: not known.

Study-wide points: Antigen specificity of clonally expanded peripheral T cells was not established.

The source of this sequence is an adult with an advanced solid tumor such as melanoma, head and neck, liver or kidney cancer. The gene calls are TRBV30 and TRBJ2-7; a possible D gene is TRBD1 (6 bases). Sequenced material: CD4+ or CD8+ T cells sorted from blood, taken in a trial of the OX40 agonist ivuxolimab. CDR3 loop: CAWSPGAAEQYF. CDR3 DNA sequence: TGTGCCTGGAGTCCAGGGGCGGCCGAGCAGTACTTC.